This paragraph reports one T cell receptor (beta chain). Its antigen remains unknown. Libraries were prepared by immunoSEQ multiplex PCR; TCRdb keeps only in-frame clonotypes and omits some of them. The sample yields around 30,000 clones, around 74% seen once. This record comes from a study of memory CD4+ T cells and cytomegalovirus serostatus. Study-level information: Of the healthy Belgian adults, nine or ten were CMV seropositive and about two dozen seronegative. General study findings and limits: CD4+ memory repertoires contained about 40% of the roughly 150 reported CMV TCRbeta sequences. A US-trained random forest predicted CMV serostatus with median AUC around 0.9.

The sort gate was single viable CD3+CD4+CD8-CD45RO+ cells for memory CD4+ T cells. This CDR3 is built from 15 residues. Germline loops: CDR1 SGHTA, CDR2 FQGNSA. Trimming cost V 6 bases and J 7 bases, with 16 bases left between them. Sequenced: memory CD4+ T cells from blood. The rearrangement links TRBV7-2 to TRBJ1-6; D not resolved. The source of this sequence is an adult in good health and CMV-seronegative. Some clones in this sample may be carry-over from other donors' samples. The chain's CDR3 is CASRRGGNVNSPLHF. The CDR3 DNA follows: TGTGCCAGCAGACGTGGAGGGAATGTAAATTCACCCCTCCACTTT.